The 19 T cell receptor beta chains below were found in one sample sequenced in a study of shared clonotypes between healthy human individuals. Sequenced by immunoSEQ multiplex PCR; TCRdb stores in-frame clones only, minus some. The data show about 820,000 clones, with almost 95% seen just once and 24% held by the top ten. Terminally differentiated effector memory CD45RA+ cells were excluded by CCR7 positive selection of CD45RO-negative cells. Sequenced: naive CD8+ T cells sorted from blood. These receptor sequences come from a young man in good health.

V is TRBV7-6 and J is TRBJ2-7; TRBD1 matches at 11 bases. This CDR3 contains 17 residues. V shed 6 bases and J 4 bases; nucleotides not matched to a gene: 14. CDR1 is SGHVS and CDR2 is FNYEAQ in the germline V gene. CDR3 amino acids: CASRQMDAGQGAYEQYF. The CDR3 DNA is TGTGCCAGCAGACAAATGGATGCAGGACAGGGGGCTTACGAGCAGTACTTC.

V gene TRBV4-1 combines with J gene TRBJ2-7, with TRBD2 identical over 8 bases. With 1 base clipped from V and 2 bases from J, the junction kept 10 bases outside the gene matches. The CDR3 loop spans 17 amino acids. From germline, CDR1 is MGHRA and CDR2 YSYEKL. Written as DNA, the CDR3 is TGCGCCAGCAGCCAAGTCCAAACTAGCGGACCCACCTACGAGCAGTACTTC. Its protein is CASSQVQTSGPTYEQYF.

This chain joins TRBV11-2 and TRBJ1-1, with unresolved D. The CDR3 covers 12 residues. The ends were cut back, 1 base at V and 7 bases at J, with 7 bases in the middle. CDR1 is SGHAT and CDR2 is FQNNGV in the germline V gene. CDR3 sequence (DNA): TGTGCCAGCAGCTTAGGGAGCCTTGAAGCTTTCTTT. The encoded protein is CASSLGSLEAFF.

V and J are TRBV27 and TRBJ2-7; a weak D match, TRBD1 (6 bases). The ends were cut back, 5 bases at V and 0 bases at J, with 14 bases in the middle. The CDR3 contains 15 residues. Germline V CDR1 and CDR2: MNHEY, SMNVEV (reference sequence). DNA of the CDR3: TGTGCCAGCAGTCGCCGACAGGAATCCTCCTACGAGCAGTACTTC. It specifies CASSRRQESSYEQYF.

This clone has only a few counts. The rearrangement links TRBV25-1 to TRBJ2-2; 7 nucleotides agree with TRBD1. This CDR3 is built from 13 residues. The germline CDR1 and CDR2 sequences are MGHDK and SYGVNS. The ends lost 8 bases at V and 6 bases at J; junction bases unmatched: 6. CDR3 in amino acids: CASGKGASGELFF. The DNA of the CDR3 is TGTGCCAGCGGAAAGGGGGCGTCCGGGGAGCTGTTTTTT. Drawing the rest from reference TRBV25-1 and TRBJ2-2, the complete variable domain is EADIYQTPRYLVIGTGKKITLECSQTMGHDKMYWYQQDPGMELHLIHYSYGVNSTEKGDLSSESTVSRIRTEHFPLTLESARPSHTSQYLCASGKGASGELFFGEGSRLTVL.

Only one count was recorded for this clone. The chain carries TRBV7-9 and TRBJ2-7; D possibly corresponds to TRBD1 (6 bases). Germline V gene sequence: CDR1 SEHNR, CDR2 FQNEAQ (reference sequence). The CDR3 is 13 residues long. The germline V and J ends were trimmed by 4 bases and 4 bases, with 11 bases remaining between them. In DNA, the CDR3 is TGTGCCAGCAGCTCAGAACAGGGTTACGAGCAGTACTTC. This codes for CASSSEQGYEQYF.

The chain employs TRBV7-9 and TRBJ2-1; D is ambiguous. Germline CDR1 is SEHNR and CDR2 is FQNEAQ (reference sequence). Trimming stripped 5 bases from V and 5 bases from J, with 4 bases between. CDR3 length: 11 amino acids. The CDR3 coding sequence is TGTGCCAGCAGCATCAACAATGAGCAGTTCTTC. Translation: CASSINNEQFF.

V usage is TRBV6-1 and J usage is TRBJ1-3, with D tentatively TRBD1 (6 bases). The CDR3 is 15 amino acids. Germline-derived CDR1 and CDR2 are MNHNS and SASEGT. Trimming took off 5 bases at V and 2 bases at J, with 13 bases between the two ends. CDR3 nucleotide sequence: TGTGCCAGCAGTTTACCGGACAGACCTGGAAACACCATATATTTT. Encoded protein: CASSLPDRPGNTIYF.

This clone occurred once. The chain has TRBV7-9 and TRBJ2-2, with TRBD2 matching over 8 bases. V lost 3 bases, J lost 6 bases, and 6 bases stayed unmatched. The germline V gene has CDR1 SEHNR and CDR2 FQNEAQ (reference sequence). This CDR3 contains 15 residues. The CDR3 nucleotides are TGTGCCAGCAGCTTCCCGGGAGGGGGTCCCGGGGAGCTGTTTTTT. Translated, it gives CASSFPGGGPGELFF.

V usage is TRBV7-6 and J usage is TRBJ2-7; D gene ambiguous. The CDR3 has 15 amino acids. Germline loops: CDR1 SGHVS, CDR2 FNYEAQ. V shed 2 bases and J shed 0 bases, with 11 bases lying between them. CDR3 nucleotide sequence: TGTGCCAGCAGCTTAAACTCCCGTTTCTCCTACGAGCAGTACTTC. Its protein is CASSLNSRFSYEQYF.

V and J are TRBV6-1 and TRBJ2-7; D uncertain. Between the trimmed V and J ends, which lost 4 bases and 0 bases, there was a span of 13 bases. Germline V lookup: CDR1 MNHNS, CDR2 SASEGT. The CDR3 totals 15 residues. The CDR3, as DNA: TGTGCCAGCAGTGTCGACATTTCCGTCTCCTACGAGCAGTACTTC. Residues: CASSVDISVSYEQYF.

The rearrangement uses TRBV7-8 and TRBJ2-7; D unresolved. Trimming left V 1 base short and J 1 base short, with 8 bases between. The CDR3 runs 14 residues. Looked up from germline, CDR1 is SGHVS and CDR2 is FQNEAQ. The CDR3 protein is CASSLGAASYEQYF. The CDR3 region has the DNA TGTGCCAGCAGCTTAGGGGCCGCTTCCTACGAGCAGTACTTC. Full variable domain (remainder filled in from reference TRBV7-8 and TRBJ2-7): GAGVSQSPRYKVAKRGQDVALRCDPISGHVSLFWYQQALGQGPEFLTYFQNEAQLDKSGLPSDRFFAERPEGSVSTLKIQRTQQEDSAVYLCASSLGAASYEQYFGPGTRLTVT.

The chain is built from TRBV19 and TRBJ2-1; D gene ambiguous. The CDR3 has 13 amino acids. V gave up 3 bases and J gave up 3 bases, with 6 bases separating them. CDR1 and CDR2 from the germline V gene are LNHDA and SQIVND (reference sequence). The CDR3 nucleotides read TGTGCCAGTAGTATCAACGACTACAATGAGCAGTTCTTC. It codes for CASSINDYNEQFF. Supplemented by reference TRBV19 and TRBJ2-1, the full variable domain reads DGGITQSPKYLFRKEGQNVTLSCEQNLNHDAMYWYRQDPGQGLRLIYYSQIVNDFQKGDIAEGYSVSREKKESFPLTVTSAQKNPTAFYLCASSINDYNEQFFGPGTRLTVL.

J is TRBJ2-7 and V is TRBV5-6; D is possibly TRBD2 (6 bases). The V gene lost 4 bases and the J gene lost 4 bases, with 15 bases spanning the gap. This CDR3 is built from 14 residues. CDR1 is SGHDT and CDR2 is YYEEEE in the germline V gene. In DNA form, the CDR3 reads TGTGCCAGCAGCCAGACGGGACTGAGATACGAGCAGTACTTC. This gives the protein CASSQTGLRYEQYF.

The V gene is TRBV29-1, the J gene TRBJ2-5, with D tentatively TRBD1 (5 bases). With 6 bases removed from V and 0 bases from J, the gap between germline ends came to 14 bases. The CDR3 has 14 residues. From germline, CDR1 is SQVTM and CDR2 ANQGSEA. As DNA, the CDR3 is TGCAGCGTCACACCGCGGACAAACCAAGAGACCCAGTACTTC. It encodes CSVTPRTNQETQYF. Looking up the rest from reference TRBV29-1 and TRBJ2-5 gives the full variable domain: SAVISQKPSRDICQRGTSLTIQCQVDSQVTMMFWYRQQPGQSLTLIATANQGSEATYESGFVIDKFPISRPNLTFSTLTVSNMSPEDSSIYLCSVTPRTNQETQYFGPGTRLLVL.

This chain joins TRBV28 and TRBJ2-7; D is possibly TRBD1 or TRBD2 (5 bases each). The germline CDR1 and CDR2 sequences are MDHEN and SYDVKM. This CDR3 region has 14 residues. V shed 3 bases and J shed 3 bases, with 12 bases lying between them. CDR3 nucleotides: TGTGCCAGCAGTTTTAGAGGGGTTAACTACGAGCAGTACTTC. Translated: CASSFRGVNYEQYF.

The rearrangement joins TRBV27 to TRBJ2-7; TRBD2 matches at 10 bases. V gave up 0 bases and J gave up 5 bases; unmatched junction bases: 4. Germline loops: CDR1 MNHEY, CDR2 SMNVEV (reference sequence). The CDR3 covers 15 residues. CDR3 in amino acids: CASSLSLAGLDEQYF. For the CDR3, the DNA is TGTGCCAGCAGTTTATCACTAGCGGGACTCGACGAGCAGTACTTC.

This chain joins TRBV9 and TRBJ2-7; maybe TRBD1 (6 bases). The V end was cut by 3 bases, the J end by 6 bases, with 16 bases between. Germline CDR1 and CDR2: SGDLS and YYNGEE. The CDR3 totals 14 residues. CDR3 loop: CASSARDIQGEQYF. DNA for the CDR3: TGTGCCAGCAGCGCTCGGGACATCCAGGGCGAGCAGTACTTC.

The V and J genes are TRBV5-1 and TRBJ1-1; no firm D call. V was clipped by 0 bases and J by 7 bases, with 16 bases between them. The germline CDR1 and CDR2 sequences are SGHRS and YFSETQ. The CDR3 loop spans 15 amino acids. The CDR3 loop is CASSLERGGLDEAFF. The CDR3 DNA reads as TGCGCCAGCAGCTTGGAACGGGGAGGTTTAGATGAAGCTTTCTTT.